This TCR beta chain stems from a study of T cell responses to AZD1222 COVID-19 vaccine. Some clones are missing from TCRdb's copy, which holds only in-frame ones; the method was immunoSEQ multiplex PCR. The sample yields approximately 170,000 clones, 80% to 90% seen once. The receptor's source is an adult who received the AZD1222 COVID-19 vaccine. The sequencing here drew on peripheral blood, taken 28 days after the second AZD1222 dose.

The CDR3: CASSERRTELQYF. The CDR3 DNA follows: TGTGCCAGCAGTGAAAGGAGGACAGAACTGCAGTATTTT. The chain is built from TRBV2 and TRBJ2-3; D possibly corresponds to TRBD1 (6 bases). V shed 2 bases and J shed 11 bases, with 14 bases lying between them. CDR1 and CDR2 from the germline V gene are SNHLY and FYNNEI. This CDR3 has 13 amino acids.